These 28 T cell receptor beta chains originate from one sample sequenced in a study of Ad26.COV2.S vaccination and SARS-CoV-2 variants. The method was immunoSEQ multiplex PCR; TCRdb's version includes in-frame clones alone and lacks a portion of them. The sample lists about 480,000 clones, around 90% seen once, with roughly 13% in the top ten. Specified treatment: 15 to 20 received Ad26.COV2.S at low or high dose, single or two shots; several received placebo; per-sample allocation not given. Collection of samples fell on day 63 after the first vaccine or placebo injection. The sample here was peripheral blood, taken in a trial of Ad26.COV2.S vaccine versus placebo. All receptors derive from a person between 18 and 65 years old who received the Ad26.COV2.S COVID-19 vaccine or a placebo.

The chain joins TRBV6-2 or TRBV6-3 to TRBJ2-1; no clear D. The CDR3 covers 12 residues. Germline V gene lookup returns CDR1 MNHEY and CDR2 SVGEGT. V dropped 0 bases and J dropped 11 bases, with 8 bases sitting between them. The CDR3: CASSYSRPKQFF. The CDR3 DNA sequence: TGTGCCAGCAGTTACTCGCGACCCAAGCAGTTCTTC.

The genes are TRBV24-1 and TRBJ2-5; 7 positions agree with TRBD1. J was trimmed by 3 bases and V by 2 bases; bases with no gene match: 2. This CDR3 region has 14 residues. Germline V gene lookup returns CDR1 KGHDR and CDR2 SFDVKD. The CDR3 region is CATSDYRGKETQYF. The CDR3 nucleotides are TGTGCCACCAGTGATTACAGGGGTAAAGAGACCCAGTACTTC.

The chain joins TRBV6-1 to TRBJ1-5; no clear D. This CDR3 is 12 amino acids long. Trimming left V 3 bases short and J 6 bases short, with 6 bases between. Germline CDR1 is MNHNS and CDR2 is SASEGT. Here the CDR3 DNA reads TGTGCCAGCAGTGATCCGAGTCAGCCCCAGCATTTT. It yields the protein CASSDPSQPQHF.

The chain recombines TRBV19 with TRBJ2-1; TRBD2 matches at 8 bases. The CDR3 consists of 19 residues. Trimming at V came to 2 bases and at J to 3 bases, leaving 15 bases not matched to a gene. Per the germline V gene, CDR1 is LNHDA and CDR2 is SQIVND (reference sequence). CDR3 loop: CASSIPTSGLVVSYNEQFF. The CDR3 DNA sequence: TGTGCCAGTAGTATACCTACTAGCGGCCTGGTCGTGAGCTACAATGAGCAGTTCTTC.

The chain's CDR3 is CSAEGRNEQFF. The CDR3 DNA sequence: TGCAGTGCGGAGGGGCGCAATGAGCAGTTCTTC. J is TRBJ2-1 and V is TRBV20-1; D perhaps matches TRBD2 (6 bases). Germline-derived CDR1 and CDR2 are DFQATT and SNEGSKA (reference sequence). The ends were cut back, 6 bases at V and 6 bases at J, with 9 bases in the middle. The CDR3 sequence is 11 residues long.

This sequence joins TRBV16 and TRBJ2-2, with 10 nucleotides matching TRBD2. CDR3 length: 15 amino acids. Germline loops: CDR1 KGHSY, CDR2 FQNENV. V shed 4 bases and J 3 bases; nucleotides not matched to a gene: 2. The CDR3 coding sequence is TGTGCCAGCAGCCCCCTAGCGGGAGACACCGGGGAGCTGTTTTTT. Protein: CASSPLAGDTGELFF. Using reference TRBV16 and TRBJ2-2 for the parts outside the CDR3, the full variable domain is GEEVAQTPKHLVRGEGQKAKLYCAPIKGHSYVFWYQQVLKNEFKFLISFQNENVFDETGMPKERFSAKCLPNSPCSLEIQATKLEDSAVYFCASSPLAGDTGELFFGEGSRLTVL.

CDR3 in DNA: TGTGCCAGCAGTTCCCGGACTAGCGGGAGAGACGAGCAGTACTTC. Translation gives CASSSRTSGRDEQYF. The J gene is TRBJ2-7, the V gene TRBV6-5; 13 bases are shared with TRBD2. This CDR3 has 15 residues. Germline assignment: CDR1 MNHEY and CDR2 SVGAGI. Trimming removed 4 bases from V and 5 bases from J; junction bases left unmatched: 5.

Here the CDR3 DNA reads TGTGCCAGCAGCCAAGCTAGGGGGGGCATTCAGTACTTC. It is translated as CASSQARGGIQYF. The V call is TRBV14, the J call TRBJ2-4; weak D call: TRBD2 (7 bases). The CDR3 length is 13 residues. The V gene lost 1 base and the J gene lost 9 bases, with 10 bases spanning the gap. CDR1 and CDR2 (germline): SGHDN, FVKESK. Drawing the rest from reference TRBV14 and TRBJ2-4, the complete variable domain is EAGVTQFPSHSVIEKGQTVTLRCDPISGHDNLYWYRRVMGKEIKFLLHFVKESKQDESGMPNNRFLAERTGGTYSTLKVQPAELEDSGVYFCASSQARGGIQYFGAGTRLSVL.

This chain joins TRBV28 and TRBJ2-7; D is perhaps TRBD2 (6 bases). The CDR3 consists of 13 residues. The V end lost 2 bases, the J end lost 7 bases, and 12 bases lay between the germline ends. Germline loops: CDR1 MDHEN, CDR2 SYDVKM. The CDR3 DNA reads as TGTGCCAGCAGTTTACCGAGACTAGGAGAGCAGTACTTC. Translation gives CASSLPRLGEQYF.

The genes are TRBV19 and TRBJ2-1; the match to TRBD2 covers 11 bases. CDR1 and CDR2 from the germline V gene are LNHDA and SQIVND (reference sequence). This CDR3 contains 13 residues. V gave up 3 bases and J gave up 16 bases; unmatched junction bases: 8. CDR3 DNA sequence: TGTGCCAGTAGTATGGCTAGCGGGAGGTCGGGATTCTTC. This encodes CASSMASGRSGFF.

This CDR3 reads CASRGKLAGGDTQYF. CDR3 nucleotide sequence: TGCGCCAGCAGGGGGAAACTAGCGGGAGGAGATACGCAGTATTTT. V and J are TRBV5-1 and TRBJ2-3; 12 bases are shared with TRBD2. The CDR3 runs 15 residues. Germline assignment: CDR1 SGHRS and CDR2 YFSETQ. Trimming at V came to 5 bases and at J to 5 bases, leaving 6 bases not matched to a gene. Using reference TRBV5-1 and TRBJ2-3 for the parts outside the CDR3, the full variable domain is KAGVTQTPRYLIKTRGQQVTLSCSPISGHRSVSWYQQTPGQGLQFLFEYFSETQRNKGNFPGRFSGRQFSNSRSEMNVSTLELGDSALYLCASRGKLAGGDTQYFGPGTRLTVL.

This clone was found a few times. The gene calls are TRBV2 and TRBJ1-4, with 7 bases fitting TRBD1. V trimming: 6 bases; J trimming: 7 bases; junction bases outside the gene matches: 11. The CDR3 has 15 residues. The V gene's germline CDR1 is SNHLY and CDR2 FYNNEI. CDR3 sequence: CASSDDRDEGEKLFF. The CDR3 DNA reads TGTGCCAGCAGCGACGACAGGGATGAAGGTGAAAAACTGTTTTTT.

The J gene is TRBJ1-1, the V gene TRBV7-3; D uncertain. The CDR3 has 15 residues. The germline V and J ends were trimmed by 5 bases and 3 bases, with 16 bases remaining between them. Germline-derived CDR1 and CDR2 are SGHTA and FQGTGA. The CDR3 region is CASSAGWGLDTEAFF. CDR3 in DNA: TGTGCCAGCAGCGCCGGGTGGGGTTTGGACACTGAAGCTTTCTTT.

The genes are TRBV5-1 and TRBJ1-2; D is perhaps TRBD1 (6 bases). Germline loops: CDR1 SGHRS, CDR2 YFSETQ. The CDR3 consists of 15 residues. V lost 4 bases, J lost 8 bases, and 21 bases lay in between. The CDR3 region has the DNA TGCGCCAGCAGCCTCCGAGACAGGACCGAACGCGGCTACACCTTC. Residues: CASSLRDRTERGYTF.

J is TRBJ2-7 and V is TRBV28; D may be TRBD2 (6 bases). Germline CDR1 and CDR2: MDHEN and SYDVKM. The CDR3 is made up of 16 amino acids. Between the trimmed V and J ends, which lost 2 bases and 0 bases, there was a span of 14 bases. In DNA, the CDR3 is TGTGCCAGCAGTTTAGATCTAGCGCCCAGCTCCTACGAGCAGTACTTC. Protein sequence: CASSLDLAPSSYEQYF. Complete variable domain (other parts from reference TRBV28 and TRBJ2-7): DVKVTQSSRYLVKRTGEKVFLECVQDMDHENMFWYRQDPGLGLRLIYFSYDVKMKEKGDIPEGYSVSREKKERFSLILESASTNQTSMYLCASSLDLAPSSYEQYFGPGTRLTVT.

The chain couples TRBV18 to TRBJ1-1; D is perhaps TRBD1 (5 bases). The length of the CDR3 is 15 residues. Germline CDR1 reads KGHSH; CDR2 reads LQKENI. The ends were cut back, 5 bases at V and 0 bases at J, with 13 bases in the middle. The CDR3 sequence is CASSTDSLMNTEAFF. The CDR3 region has the DNA TGTGCCAGCTCAACAGACAGCCTCATGAACACTGAAGCTTTCTTT.

This clone has only a few counts. The genes are TRBV28 and TRBJ1-4, with 7 nucleotides matching TRBD1. V was clipped by 10 bases and J by 8 bases; unmatched bases: 4. Germline V gene data show CDR1 as MDHEN and CDR2 as SYDVKM. The CDR3 runs 11 residues. CDR3 sequence (DNA): TGTGCCACGACAGGGCAGGAAAAACTGTTTTTT. Translation gives CATTGQEKLFF.

As DNA, the CDR3 is TGTGCCAGCAGTCCGGACCTCTCCTACAATGAGCAGTTCTTC. This encodes CASSPDLSYNEQFF. This chain links TRBV2 with TRBJ2-1; D ambiguous. Germline CDR1 and CDR2: SNHLY and FYNNEI. V was trimmed by 5 bases and J by 0 bases, leaving 8 bases between them. The CDR3 covers 14 residues.

The J gene is TRBJ2-7, the V gene TRBV4-2, with no clear D. The V end was cut by 2 bases, the J end by 0 bases, with 5 bases between. The CDR3 loop spans 13 amino acids. The germline gives CDR1 LGHNA, CDR2 YNFKEQ. The CDR3: CASSQPSSYEQYF. Written as DNA, the CDR3 is TGTGCCAGCAGCCAACCGAGCTCCTACGAGCAGTACTTC.

The rearrangement links TRBV10-3 to TRBJ2-7; no clear D gene. CDR3 size: 11 residues. The germline V gene has CDR1 ENHRY and CDR2 SYGVKD. Trimming left V 10 bases short and J 7 bases short, with 14 bases between. The CDR3 region has the DNA TGTGCCACCCGAGGTCCGGAGGAGCAGTACTTC. Residues: CATRGPEEQYF.

V and J are TRBV2 and TRBJ2-1; D tentatively fits TRBD1 or TRBD2 (5 bases each). Trimming cost V 7 bases and J 1 base, with 11 bases left between them. Per germline, CDR1 SNHLY and CDR2 FYNNEI. The CDR3 runs to 14 residues. The CDR3 DNA is TGTGCCAGCAATCCGGGGCTGTCCTACAATGAGCAGTTCTTC. It specifies CASNPGLSYNEQFF.

This chain uses TRBV7-8 with TRBJ2-7, with 10 bases aligning to TRBD2. The V gene end was trimmed by 1 base and the J gene end by 3 bases; junction bases not matched to a gene: 0. This CDR3 spans 14 amino acids. Germline V gene data show CDR1 as SGHVS and CDR2 as FQNEAQ. The CDR3 DNA reads TGTGCCAGCAGCTTAGTAGCGGGAGGCTACGAGCAGTACTTC. This translates into CASSLVAGGYEQYF.

This chain uses TRBV5-8 with TRBJ1-1; possible D gene TRBD1, 5 bases. The CDR3 extends over 17 amino acids. CDR1 is SGHTS and CDR2 is YDEGEE in the germline V gene. The ends were cut back, 1 base at V and 0 bases at J, with 16 bases in the middle. The CDR3 DNA follows: TGTGCCAGCAGCTTGTGGGGGAGAAGAGGTTTGAACACTGAAGCTTTCTTT. It yields the protein CASSLWGRRGLNTEAFF. The complete variable domain, with remaining parts taken from reference TRBV5-8 and TRBJ1-1, reads EAGVTQSPTHLIKTRGQQATLRCSPISGHTSVYWYQQALGLGLQFLLWYDEGEERNRGNFPPRFSGRQFPNYSSELNVNALELEDSALYLCASSLWGRRGLNTEAFFGQGTRLTVV.

The genes are TRBV7-2 and TRBJ2-2; TRBD2 matches 13 bases. The CDR3 contains 15 residues. The J segment lost 5 bases and the V segment lost 3 bases, leaving 0 bases of the junction unmatched. Per the germline V gene, CDR1 is SGHTA and CDR2 is FQGNSA. The DNA of the CDR3 is TGTGCCAGCAGCTTGACTAGCGGGAGGACCGGGGAGCTGTTTTTT. As protein: CASSLTSGRTGELFF.

In nucleotides, the CDR3 is TGTGCCAGCAGCTTTGAGGGCGAGGAGACCCAGTACTTC. Protein sequence: CASSFEGEETQYF. The genes are TRBV7-9 and TRBJ2-5; weak D call: TRBD2 (5 bases). The CDR3 length is 13 residues. Per germline, CDR1 SEHNR and CDR2 FQNEAQ (reference sequence). V lost 3 bases, J lost 5 bases, and 10 bases lay in between.

This clone was observed at least ten times. V gene TRBV4-2 combines with J gene TRBJ2-1; 7 nucleotides agree with TRBD2. This CDR3 is 14 amino acids long. Unmatched junction bases numbered 4, after V lost 4 bases and J lost 4 bases. Germline assignment: CDR1 LGHNA and CDR2 YNFKEQ. The CDR3, as DNA: TGTGCCAGCAGCCCCGAGGGACTATACAATGAGCAGTTCTTC. Amino acid sequence: CASSPEGLYNEQFF.

J is TRBJ2-1 and V is TRBV5-4, with 11 bases that match TRBD2. The J segment lost 6 bases and the V segment lost 3 bases, leaving 8 bases of the junction unmatched. Per germline, CDR1 SGHNT and CDR2 YYREEE (reference sequence). The CDR3 runs 16 residues. The DNA of the CDR3 is TGTGCCAGCAGCTCAGAATTAGCGGGAGGGTTCAATGAGCAGTTCTTC. Residues: CASSSELAGGFNEQFF. The entire variable domain, with the rest obtained from reference TRBV5-4 and TRBJ2-1, is as follows: ETGVTQSPTHLIKTRGQQVTLRCSSQSGHNTVSWYQQALGQGPQFIFQYYREEENGRGNFPPRFSGLQFPNYSSELNVNALELDDSALYLCASSSELAGGFNEQFFGPGTRLTVL.

V is TRBV4-3 and J is TRBJ1-1; no firm D call. The germline V gene encodes CDR1 LGHNA and CDR2 YSLEER. Trimming removed 4 bases at V and 1 base at J, with 19 bases between. This CDR3 comprises 17 residues. The DNA for the CDR3 is TGCGCCAGCAGCCCAAGTTCGAGAGGCAGATGGAACACTGAAGCTTTCTTT. Translation: CASSPSSRGRWNTEAFF.